What follows are 20 T cell receptor beta chains derived from one specimen sequenced in a study of PD-L1 blockade in urothelial cancer. This table comes from immunoSEQ multiplex PCR, and its TCRdb copy is limited to in-frame clones, with some not included. The table has about 95,000 clones, around nine tenths seen once. As to time point: pretreatment peripheral blood. Sequenced material: PBMCs, taken around atezolizumab (anti-PD-L1) treatment. These receptors came from a man aged 55-75 years with urothelial cancer.

This clone is a singleton in its sample. This chain links TRBV7-2 with TRBJ1-2, with 8 bases matching TRBD1. V was pared by 5 bases and J by 4 bases, with 3 bases of the junction left unmatched. The CDR3 sequence is 13 residues long. Germline CDR1 and CDR2: SGHTA and FQGNSA. CDR3 residues: CASSPTGGYGYTF. The CDR3 coding sequence is TGTGCCAGCAGCCCCACAGGGGGCTATGGCTACACCTTC.

The rearrangement joins TRBV18 to TRBJ2-7; unclear D gene. This CDR3 comprises 13 residues. The germline V gene encodes CDR1 KGHSH and CDR2 LQKENI. The V end was cut by 0 bases, the J end by 3 bases, with 6 bases between. For the CDR3, the DNA is TGTGCCAGCTCACCACCCGGTATCTACGAGCAGTACTTC. Residues: CASSPPGIYEQYF.

The V and J genes are TRBV11-3 and TRBJ1-2; TRBD1 matches 9 bases. J was trimmed by 4 bases and V by 6 bases; bases with no gene match: 6. In germline, CDR1 is SGHNT, CDR2 YENEEA. CDR3 length: 14 amino acids. The CDR3 DNA reads TGTGCCAGCAGACCCGGACAGGGGCGCTATGGCTACACCTTC. It codes for CASRPGQGRYGYTF. The full variable domain, with the rest looked up from reference TRBV11-3 and TRBJ1-2, is EAGVVQSPRYKIIEKKQPVAFWCNPISGHNTLYWYLQNLGQGPELLIRYENEEAVDDSQLPKDRFSAERLKGVDSTLKIQPAELGDSAVYLCASRPGQGRYGYTFGSGTRLTVV.

The chain carries TRBV5-1 and TRBJ2-3; 7 bases fit TRBD1. Germline-derived CDR1 and CDR2 are SGHRS and YFSETQ. V was pared by 4 bases and J by 2 bases, with 13 bases of the junction left unmatched. This CDR3 spans 17 amino acids. CDR3 nucleotide sequence: TGCGCCAGCAGCCATCGAAGGACAGGCCCATACACAGATACGCAGTATTTT. It encodes CASSHRRTGPYTDTQYF.

This chain connects TRBV30 to TRBJ2-7; a possible D gene is TRBD2 (6 bases). V shed 2 bases and J shed 4 bases, with 18 bases lying between them. Germline V lookup: CDR1 GTSNPN, CDR2 SVGIG (reference sequence). The CDR3 runs 15 residues. CDR3 in DNA: TGTGCCTGGAGTCCCGGGAGCCAGGGACTTTACGAGCAGTACTTC. It is translated as CAWSPGSQGLYEQYF.

This chain joins TRBV10-1 and TRBJ2-1, with 10 bases that match TRBD2. With V trimmed by 3 bases and J by 8 bases, 13 bases remained unmatched. CDR1 and CDR2 (germline): WNHNN, SYGVQD (reference sequence). The length of the CDR3 is 17 residues. The CDR3 sequence: CASSEPTSGKTKDEQFF. DNA of the CDR3: TGCGCCAGCAGTGAACCAACTAGCGGGAAAACTAAAGATGAGCAGTTCTTC.

The chain combines TRBV6-5 with TRBJ1-2; D is perhaps TRBD1 (6 bases). Trimming stripped 8 bases from V and 4 bases from J, with 17 bases between. The CDR3 has 14 residues. From germline, CDR1 is MNHEY and CDR2 SVGAGI. The CDR3 DNA sequence: TGTGCCAGCGGCATCACAGGGTTTGGCTATGGCTACACCTTC. The encoded protein is CASGITGFGYGYTF.

The gene calls are TRBV7-2 and TRBJ1-4; 7 bases map to TRBD1. With 5 bases clipped from V and 4 bases from J, the junction kept 7 bases outside the gene matches. CDR1 SGHTA and CDR2 FQGNSA come from the germline V gene. The CDR3 is made up of 15 amino acids. CDR3 sequence reads: CASSPSGTDNEKLFF. The DNA for the CDR3 is TGTGCCAGCAGCCCCTCCGGGACAGATAATGAAAAACTGTTTTTT.

The genes are TRBV2 and TRBJ2-3; 9 nucleotides match TRBD2. The germline CDR1 and CDR2 sequences are SNHLY and FYNNEI. V shed 6 bases and J 8 bases; nucleotides not matched to a gene: 18. CDR3 length equals 17 residues. The CDR3 loop is CASSVRTSVYRGGTQYF. The CDR3 coding sequence is TGTGCCAGCAGCGTTAGGACTAGCGTGTATCGGGGCGGTACGCAGTATTTT.

The chain links TRBV27 to TRBJ2-3, with a possible D match to TRBD2 (6 bases). V shed 4 bases and J shed 2 bases, with 10 bases lying between them. CDR1 is MNHEY and CDR2 is SMNVEV in the germline V gene (reference sequence). This CDR3 has 14 amino acids. The CDR3 bases are TGTGCCAGCAGTTCGACTAGACTCACAGATACGCAGTATTTT. This translates into CASSSTRLTDTQYF.

The V gene is TRBV12-5, the J gene TRBJ1-5; D perhaps matches TRBD1 (6 bases). The CDR3 has 14 residues. Between the trimmed V and J ends, which lost 3 bases and 7 bases, there was a span of 13 bases. Germline V gene lookup returns CDR1 LGHNT and CDR2 FRNRAP. The CDR3 region is CASGFATGEQPQHF. The CDR3 coding sequence is TGTGCTAGTGGTTTTGCGACAGGTGAGCAGCCCCAGCATTTT.

The V call is TRBV7-3, the J call TRBJ2-2; TRBD2 might be the D (6 bases). Trimming left V 5 bases short and J 4 bases short, with 14 bases between. This CDR3 spans 15 amino acids. Looked up from germline, CDR1 is SGHTA and CDR2 is FQGTGA. CDR3 sequence reads: CASSLGQGGTGELFF. The CDR3 DNA reads TGTGCCAGCAGCCTTGGGCAGGGAGGCACCGGGGAGCTGTTTTTT.

V gene TRBV10-1 combines with J gene TRBJ2-1, with TRBD1 identical over 7 bases. The CDR3 consists of 14 residues. The V gene end was trimmed by 5 bases and the J gene end by 6 bases; junction bases not matched to a gene: 7. Germline CDR1 reads WNHNN; CDR2 reads SYGVQD (reference sequence). This CDR3 reads CASSPDRVVNEQFF. In DNA form, the CDR3 reads TGCGCCAGCAGTCCAGACAGGGTAGTCAATGAGCAGTTCTTC.

CDR3 protein: CASSQDRGPTEAFF. CDR3 sequence (DNA): TGTGCCAGCTCACAGGACAGGGGGCCCACTGAAGCTTTCTTT. The chain recombines TRBV18 with TRBJ1-1; 11 bases line up with TRBD1. With V trimmed by 4 bases and J by 4 bases, 2 bases remained unmatched. The CDR3 extends over 14 amino acids. CDR1 is KGHSH, CDR2 LQKENI, per germline.

The chain recombines TRBV6-7 with TRBJ1-6, with 11 bases matching TRBD1. TRBV6-7 is known as an ORF, though its function is uncertain. V was pared by 6 bases and J by 6 bases, with 7 bases of the junction left unmatched. The CDR3 sequence is 16 residues long. CDR3 DNA: TGTGCCAGCAGGCCCACCGGGACAGGGGGTAATTCACCCCTCCACTTT. Translated: CASRPTGTGGNSPLHF.

V usage is TRBV4-3 and J usage is TRBJ2-3, with D uncertain. The germline V and J ends were trimmed by 0 bases and 5 bases, with 3 bases remaining between them. This CDR3 spans 12 amino acids. Germline V gene lookup returns CDR1 LGHNA and CDR2 YSLEER. The CDR3 region has the DNA TGCGCCAGCAGCCAAGATAAAGATACGCAGTATTTT. Protein product: CASSQDKDTQYF.

The genes are TRBV28 and TRBJ2-7, with 9 bases that match TRBD1. The CDR3 has 13 residues. Germline CDR1 and CDR2: MDHEN and SYDVKM. V dropped 3 bases and J dropped 8; count of bases not matched to a gene: 5. The CDR3 nucleotides are TGTGCCAGCAGTTTTTACACAGGGGGCAAGCAGTACTTC. Its protein product is CASSFYTGGKQYF.

The J gene is TRBJ2-1, the V gene TRBV11-3, with 9 bases identical to TRBD2. This CDR3 region has 17 residues. With V trimmed by 0 bases and J by 7 bases, 10 bases remained unmatched. Germline CDR1 and CDR2: SGHNT and YENEEA. DNA of the CDR3: TGTGCCAGCAGCTTAGAAGGTTTGGCGGGGGGGCGTAATGAGCAGTTCTTC. Encoded protein: CASSLEGLAGGRNEQFF.

The chain carries TRBV6-5 and TRBJ1-2; weak D call: TRBD1 (6 bases). Germline V gives CDR1 MNHEY, CDR2 SVGAGI. Trimming took off 5 bases at V and 5 bases at J, with 9 bases between the two ends. This CDR3 is 12 amino acids long. The CDR3: CASSEGQYGYTF. The DNA of the CDR3 is TGTGCCAGCAGTGAAGGACAGTATGGCTACACCTTC.

V gene TRBV5-1 combines with J gene TRBJ2-1; 7 bases line up with TRBD2. Per germline, CDR1 SGHRS and CDR2 YFSETQ. CDR3 size: 17 residues. The V and J ends lost 4 bases and 3 bases, in that order; junction bases with no gene match: 13. The CDR3 loop is CASSPGRASGVYNEQFF. CDR3 DNA sequence: TGCGCCAGCAGCCCGGGCCGGGCTAGCGGAGTCTACAATGAGCAGTTCTTC.